This is a list of T cell receptor beta chains from one sample in a study of T cell repertoires in cytomegalovirus infection. TCRdb reanalysed the reads using MiXCR and keeps one entry per CDR3 protein. This sample has 80,000 to 130,000 distinct CDR3 sequences; around a quarter occur once, and the top ten carry roughly two fifths. Sequencing input: CD8+ T cells from PBMCs. The origin of the receptors is a human donor in good health (CMV status not recorded). Some clones in this sample may be carry-over from other donors' samples. Both conserved end residues are part of each CDR3. Each record gives: D gene, clone size, V gene, J gene, CDR3 DNA, CDR3 protein. A D gene is named only where the DNA matches it firmly. Size values are once, few and many counts, or a class for expanded clones, and some rows have none.

d_gene: NA
abundance: many
v_gene: TRBV29-1
j_gene: TRBJ1-2
CDR3nt: TGCAGCGTTGAAAATTGGGGCTCCTCCAACTATGGCTACACCTTC
CDR3aa: CSVENWGSSNYGYTF

d_gene: TRBD1
abundance: many
v_gene: TRBV9
j_gene: TRBJ2-2
CDR3nt: TGTGCCAGCAGCGTACCAAAGCAGGGGGCGAACACCGGGGAGCTGTTTTTT
CDR3aa: CASSVPKQGANTGELFF

d_gene: TRBD2
abundance: NA
v_gene: TRBV20-1
j_gene: TRBJ2-1
CDR3nt: TGCAGTGCTAGAGGGACTAGCGGGAGCTTTTTTTTTCTCAATGAGCAGTTCTTC
CDR3aa: CSARGTSGSFFFLNEQFF

d_gene: TRBD2
abundance: many
v_gene: TRBV7-2
j_gene: TRBJ2-1
CDR3nt: TGTGCCAGCAGCCCAGAGGGCTTAGCGGGAACCAATGAGCAGTTCTTC
CDR3aa: CASSPEGLAGTNEQFF

d_gene: NA
abundance: NA
v_gene: TRBV5-1
j_gene: TRBJ2-7
CDR3nt: TGCGCCAGCAGCTTGGCATCCGCCGGGATCAGGTTCTACGAGCAGTACTTC
CDR3aa: CASSLASAGIRFYEQYF

d_gene: NA
abundance: few
v_gene: TRBV15
j_gene: TRBJ2-2
CDR3nt: TGTGCCACCAGCAGAGCAGCTAGCACCGGGGAGCTGTTTTTT
CDR3aa: CATSRAASTGELFF

d_gene: TRBD1
abundance: many
v_gene: TRBV28
j_gene: TRBJ1-1
CDR3nt: TGTGCCATCCGCGGGCGGACAGGGGGTACTGAAGCTTTCTTT
CDR3aa: CAIRGRTGGTEAFF

d_gene: TRBD2
abundance: NA
v_gene: TRBV7-3
j_gene: TRBJ2-1
CDR3nt: TGTGCCAGCAGCTTAATAGCGGGGGCCAACAATGAGCAGTTCTTC
CDR3aa: CASSLIAGANNEQFF

d_gene: TRBD1
abundance: NA
v_gene: TRBV2
j_gene: TRBJ2-7
CDR3nt: TGTGCCAGCAGTGAGGTGGACAGGGGGTTCGACGAGCAGTACTTC
CDR3aa: CASSEVDRGFDEQYF

d_gene: TRBD1
abundance: NA
v_gene: TRBV6-2/TRBV6-3
j_gene: TRBJ2-7
CDR3nt: TGTGCCAGCAGGACAACCTGGACAGGGGACATCTCCTACGAGCAGTACTTC
CDR3aa: CASRTTWTGDISYEQYF

d_gene: TRBD2
abundance: NA
v_gene: TRBV6-6
j_gene: TRBJ2-3
CDR3nt: TGTGCCAGCAGTTACGGGACTAGCGGGAGTGATACGCAGTATTTT
CDR3aa: CASSYGTSGSDTQYF

d_gene: TRBD1
abundance: NA
v_gene: TRBV7-4
j_gene: TRBJ2-7
CDR3nt: TGTGCCAGCAGCTTCGCCCCAGGGGGCGTCGACTACGAGCAGTACTTC
CDR3aa: CASSFAPGGVDYEQYF

d_gene: NA
abundance: many
v_gene: TRBV12-3/TRBV12-4
j_gene: TRBJ1-5
CDR3nt: TGTGCCAGCAGACCGGAGACAGGTTTGTTTCAGCCCCAGCATTTT
CDR3aa: CASRPETGLFQPQHF

d_gene: NA
abundance: many
v_gene: TRBV6-1
j_gene: TRBJ1-5
CDR3nt: TGTGCCAGCACCCAAGGCAGGGTTGGCAATCAGCCCCAGCATTTT
CDR3aa: CASTQGRVGNQPQHF

d_gene: NA
abundance: NA
v_gene: TRBV12-3/TRBV12-4
j_gene: TRBJ1-2
CDR3nt: TGTGCCAGCAGTTTAGGTCTCCGGGGTGGCTACACCTTC
CDR3aa: CASSLGLRGGYTF

d_gene: NA
abundance: few
v_gene: TRBV7-9
j_gene: TRBJ2-7
CDR3nt: TGTGCCAGCAGCCCCCGTGGTGGCCCCAGCTCCTACGAGCAGTACTTC
CDR3aa: CASSPRGGPSSYEQYF

d_gene: NA
abundance: NA
v_gene: TRBV6-2/TRBV6-3
j_gene: TRBJ2-2
CDR3nt: TGTGCCAGCAACGACCTAGGGAGCCCTTTGACCGGGGAGCTGTTTTTT
CDR3aa: CASNDLGSPLTGELFF

d_gene: TRBD1
abundance: NA
v_gene: TRBV7-2
j_gene: TRBJ1-2
CDR3nt: TGTGCCAGCAGCTTAATACAGGGGGGAATTCAAGACGATGGCTACACCTTC
CDR3aa: CASSLIQGGIQDDGYTF

d_gene: NA
abundance: NA
v_gene: TRBV7-9
j_gene: TRBJ2-4
CDR3nt: TGTGCCAGCAGCTTAGGTGCCGGGGGAGCGACTCGGAACATTCAGTACTTC
CDR3aa: CASSLGAGGATRNIQYF

d_gene: TRBD2
abundance: few
v_gene: TRBV11-2
j_gene: TRBJ2-1
CDR3nt: TGTGCCAGCAGCCTTAGCGGGAGGCCGGGAAATGAGCAGTTCTTC
CDR3aa: CASSLSGRPGNEQFF

d_gene: NA
abundance: NA
v_gene: TRBV28
j_gene: TRBJ2-2
CDR3nt: TGTGCCACCACGCGCACAATCACCGGGGAGCTGTTTTTT
CDR3aa: CATTRTITGELFF

d_gene: NA
abundance: many
v_gene: TRBV7-8
j_gene: TRBJ2-7
CDR3nt: TGTGCCAGCAGCTTGGGGCCAACCGCCTACGAGCAGTACTTC
CDR3aa: CASSLGPTAYEQYF

d_gene: NA
abundance: NA
v_gene: TRBV29-1
j_gene: TRBJ2-1
CDR3nt: TGCAGCGTTGATCCAGGGGACGAGCAGTTCTTC
CDR3aa: CSVDPGDEQFF

d_gene: NA
abundance: NA
v_gene: TRBV11-2
j_gene: TRBJ1-2
CDR3nt: TGTGCCAGCAGCCCTCCCGGGGGTGCTCCCGCCACCTTC
CDR3aa: CASSPPGGAPATF

d_gene: TRBD1
abundance: many
v_gene: TRBV7-2
j_gene: TRBJ1-5
CDR3nt: TGTGCCAGCAGACCTATCCCGGGACAGGTCAATCAGCCCCAGCATTTT
CDR3aa: CASRPIPGQVNQPQHF

d_gene: TRBD1
abundance: many
v_gene: TRBV7-6
j_gene: TRBJ2-1
CDR3nt: TGTGCCAGCAGCTTCGGGACAGGGGTTTACAATGAGCAGTTCTTC
CDR3aa: CASSFGTGVYNEQFF

d_gene: TRBD2
abundance: many
v_gene: TRBV7-2
j_gene: TRBJ2-7
CDR3nt: TGTGCCAGCAGCTTAGGTAGCGGGGGGTTAACCTACGAGCAGTACTTC
CDR3aa: CASSLGSGGLTYEQYF

d_gene: TRBD2
abundance: NA
v_gene: TRBV29-1
j_gene: TRBJ2-7
CDR3nt: TGCAGCGTCGAAAATTGGGGAGGGCAGGTTGGTTACGAGCAGTACTTC
CDR3aa: CSVENWGGQVGYEQYF

d_gene: TRBD1
abundance: NA
v_gene: TRBV5-6
j_gene: TRBJ2-4
CDR3nt: TGTGCCAGCAGCTTGGCCACAGGGGCGGACATTCAGTACTTC
CDR3aa: CASSLATGADIQYF

d_gene: TRBD1
abundance: NA
v_gene: TRBV27
j_gene: TRBJ1-1
CDR3nt: TGTGCCAGCAGTCCCTCGCGGACAGGGCTGAACACTGAAGCTTTCTTT
CDR3aa: CASSPSRTGLNTEAFF

d_gene: NA
abundance: many
v_gene: TRBV7-2
j_gene: TRBJ2-2
CDR3nt: TGTGCCAGCAGCTTATACGGGAATACCGGGGAGCTGTTTTTT
CDR3aa: CASSLYGNTGELFF

d_gene: NA
abundance: many
v_gene: TRBV12-5
j_gene: TRBJ2-2
CDR3nt: TGTGCTAGTGGTTTGCCGCCGGGGGAGAGAGCGAACACCGGGGAGCTGTTTTTT
CDR3aa: CASGLPPGERANTGELFF

d_gene: NA
abundance: NA
v_gene: TRBV7-2
j_gene: TRBJ2-7
CDR3nt: TGTGCCAGCAGCTTAGGTCCCTCCGAGCAGTACTTC
CDR3aa: CASSLGPSEQYF

d_gene: TRBD1
abundance: few
v_gene: TRBV6-6
j_gene: TRBJ1-1
CDR3nt: TGTGCCAGCAGTCACATACCGGGACAGGGGTTGAACACTGAAGCTTTCTTT
CDR3aa: CASSHIPGQGLNTEAFF

d_gene: TRBD1
abundance: NA
v_gene: TRBV5-6
j_gene: TRBJ1-2
CDR3nt: TGTGCCAGCAGCTTGGAGGACAGGGGGCCCTATGGCTACACCTTC
CDR3aa: CASSLEDRGPYGYTF

d_gene: TRBD1
abundance: NA
v_gene: TRBV29-1
j_gene: TRBJ2-1
CDR3nt: TGCAGCGTTGAGGGCCTCGGGACAGGGGGCTACAATGAGCAGTTCTTC
CDR3aa: CSVEGLGTGGYNEQFF

d_gene: NA
abundance: NA
v_gene: TRBV5-6
j_gene: TRBJ1-5
CDR3nt: TGTGCCAGCAGCCCAGGTTCCCATCAGCCCCAGCATTTT
CDR3aa: CASSPGSHQPQHF

d_gene: NA
abundance: many
v_gene: TRBV28
j_gene: TRBJ2-1
CDR3nt: TGTGCCAGCAGTTCCCCTCGCGATGAGCAGTTCTTC
CDR3aa: CASSSPRDEQFF

d_gene: NA
abundance: NA
v_gene: TRBV7-9
j_gene: TRBJ2-5
CDR3nt: TGTGCCAGCAGCTGGACAGCCCAAGAGACCCAGTACTTC
CDR3aa: CASSWTAQETQYF

d_gene: TRBD2
abundance: many
v_gene: TRBV7-2
j_gene: TRBJ2-3
CDR3nt: TGTGCCAGCAGCTTAGGCGCGGGGGGCCCAGATACGCAGTATTTT
CDR3aa: CASSLGAGGPDTQYF

d_gene: TRBD1
abundance: NA
v_gene: TRBV9
j_gene: TRBJ1-6
CDR3nt: TGTGCCAGCAGCGCCGGACAGGGTCGGTCACCCCTCCACTTT
CDR3aa: CASSAGQGRSPLHF

d_gene: NA
abundance: NA
v_gene: TRBV20-1
j_gene: TRBJ1-2
CDR3nt: TGCAGTGCTAGACGGCGAGACAGTAGTTCTCTTGGCTACACCTTC
CDR3aa: CSARRRDSSSLGYTF

d_gene: NA
abundance: NA
v_gene: TRBV29-1
j_gene: TRBJ1-1
CDR3nt: TGCAGCGTTGAAGCGAGCGGGCCGAGGGAAGCTTTCTTT
CDR3aa: CSVEASGPREAFF

d_gene: NA
abundance: many
v_gene: TRBV14
j_gene: TRBJ1-1
CDR3nt: TGTGCCAGCAGCCAGCCCTACGCCGTAGCAGGGACGAACACTGAAGCTTTCTTT
CDR3aa: CASSQPYAVAGTNTEAFF

d_gene: NA
abundance: NA
v_gene: TRBV2
j_gene: TRBJ1-1
CDR3nt: TGTGCCAGCAGTGACGCGAACACTGAAGCTTTCTTT
CDR3aa: CASSDANTEAFF

d_gene: TRBD1
abundance: NA
v_gene: TRBV20-1
j_gene: TRBJ2-1
CDR3nt: TGCAGTTCCCATTCACCGGGACAGATATACAATGAGCAGTTCTTC
CDR3aa: CSSHSPGQIYNEQFF

d_gene: NA
abundance: few
v_gene: TRBV20-1
j_gene: TRBJ2-2
CDR3nt: TGCAGTGCTTCCAGGGGAACCGGGGAGCTGTTTTTT
CDR3aa: CSASRGTGELFF

d_gene: NA
abundance: NA
v_gene: TRBV5-5
j_gene: TRBJ1-5
CDR3nt: TGTGCCAGCAGCCTTGGGTCAATGGGCAATCAGCCCCAGCATTTT
CDR3aa: CASSLGSMGNQPQHF

d_gene: NA
abundance: NA
v_gene: TRBV19
j_gene: TRBJ1-2
CDR3nt: TGTGCCAGTAGTGATTCTACAGGGATTCGGGATGGCTACACCTTC
CDR3aa: CASSDSTGIRDGYTF

d_gene: TRBD1
abundance: many
v_gene: TRBV20-1
j_gene: TRBJ1-3
CDR3nt: TGCAGTGTTTATACAGGGGTCTCTGGAAACACCATATATTTT
CDR3aa: CSVYTGVSGNTIYF

d_gene: TRBD1
abundance: many
v_gene: TRBV28
j_gene: TRBJ2-7
CDR3nt: TGTGCCAGCAGTAGCAACAGGGGATCAACCTACGAGCAGTACTTC
CDR3aa: CASSSNRGSTYEQYF

d_gene: TRBD2
abundance: few
v_gene: TRBV20-1
j_gene: TRBJ2-3
CDR3nt: TGCAGTGCCGTCCTAGCGGGAGCTATCGATAGCACAGATACGCAGTATTTT
CDR3aa: CSAVLAGAIDSTDTQYF

d_gene: TRBD2
abundance: NA
v_gene: TRBV19
j_gene: TRBJ2-1
CDR3nt: TGTGCCAGTAGCCCTTGGACTAGCGGGAGTAATGAGCAGTTCTTC
CDR3aa: CASSPWTSGSNEQFF

d_gene: NA
abundance: few
v_gene: TRBV25-1
j_gene: TRBJ2-5
CDR3nt: TGTGCCAGCAGTGGGGCAGGGGAAGAGACCCAGTACTTC
CDR3aa: CASSGAGEETQYF

d_gene: NA
abundance: few
v_gene: TRBV19
j_gene: TRBJ1-5
CDR3nt: TGTGCCAGTAGTATCCAACCATTAAACAGGGTAAGAGATCAGCCCCAGCATTTT
CDR3aa: CASSIQPLNRVRDQPQHF

d_gene: NA
abundance: few
v_gene: TRBV29-1
j_gene: TRBJ2-1
CDR3nt: TGCAGCGTTGCGGGGCGTCGGGAGCAGTTCTTC
CDR3aa: CSVAGRREQFF

d_gene: TRBD1
abundance: NA
v_gene: TRBV5-1
j_gene: TRBJ1-6
CDR3nt: TGCGCCAGCAGCCTGAGGCGACAGGGGGCAGCGGATTCACCCCTCCACTTT
CDR3aa: CASSLRRQGAADSPLHF

d_gene: TRBD2
abundance: few
v_gene: TRBV7-9
j_gene: TRBJ2-7
CDR3nt: TGTGCCAGCAGCTCCACTCTAGCGGGGACCTACGAGCAGTACTTC
CDR3aa: CASSSTLAGTYEQYF

d_gene: TRBD2
abundance: few
v_gene: TRBV29-1
j_gene: TRBJ2-3
CDR3nt: TGCAGCGTTGAGTCCCCAGGGACTAGCGGGAAATATAGCACAGATACGCAGTATTTT
CDR3aa: CSVESPGTSGKYSTDTQYF

d_gene: NA
abundance: many
v_gene: TRBV6-2/TRBV6-3
j_gene: TRBJ2-1
CDR3nt: TGTGCCAGCAGTTCCAGCGTCTCCTACAATGAGCAGTTCTTC
CDR3aa: CASSSSVSYNEQFF